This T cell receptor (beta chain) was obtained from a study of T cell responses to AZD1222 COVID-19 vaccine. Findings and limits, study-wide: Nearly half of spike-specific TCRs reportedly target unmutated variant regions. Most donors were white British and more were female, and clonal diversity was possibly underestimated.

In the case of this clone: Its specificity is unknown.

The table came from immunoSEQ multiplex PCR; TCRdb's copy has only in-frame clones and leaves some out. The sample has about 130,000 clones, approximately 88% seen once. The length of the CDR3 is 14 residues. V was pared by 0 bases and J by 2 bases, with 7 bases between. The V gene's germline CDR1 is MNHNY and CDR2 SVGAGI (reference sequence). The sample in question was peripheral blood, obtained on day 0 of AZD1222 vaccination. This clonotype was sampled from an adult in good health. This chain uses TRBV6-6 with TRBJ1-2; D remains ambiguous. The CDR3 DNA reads TGTGCCAGCAGTTACTCGGGAGGGAACTATGGCTACACCTTC. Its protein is CASSYSGGNYGYTF.